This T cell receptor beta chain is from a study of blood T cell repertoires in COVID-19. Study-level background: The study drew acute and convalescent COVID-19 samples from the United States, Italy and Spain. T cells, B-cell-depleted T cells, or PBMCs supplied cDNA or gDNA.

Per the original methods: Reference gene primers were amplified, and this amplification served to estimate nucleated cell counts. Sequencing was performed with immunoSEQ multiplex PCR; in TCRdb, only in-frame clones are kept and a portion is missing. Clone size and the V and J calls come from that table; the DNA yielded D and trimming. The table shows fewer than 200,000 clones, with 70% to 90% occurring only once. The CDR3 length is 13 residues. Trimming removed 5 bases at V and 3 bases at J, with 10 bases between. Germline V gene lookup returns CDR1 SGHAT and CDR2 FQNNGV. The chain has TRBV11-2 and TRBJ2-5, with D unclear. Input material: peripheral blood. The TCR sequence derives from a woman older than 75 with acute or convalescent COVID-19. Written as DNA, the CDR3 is TGTGCCAGCAGCCGGAGTCAGAAAGAGACCCAGTACTTC. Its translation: CASSRSQKETQYF.